This TCR beta chain is from a study of shared clonotypes between healthy human individuals (dated by TCRdb to 2019 to 2021). About the full investigation: Two women and a few men aged 18 to 49 years were included in the cohort. Blood TCR repertoires of five healthy adults were deeply sequenced to estimate repertoire size and the extent of clonotype sharing between individuals. For each donor, three plates each were used for CD4 naive and CD4 memory, two plates were used for CD8 naive, and one plate was used for CD8 memory. Different laboratories and diverse techniques were used to prepare libraries and sequence TCR repertoires, to increase sequencing depth and limit assay-specific biases. Between about 0.8 and 8.9 billion PBMCs per donor were obtained by leukapheresis.

This clone came up once. Its antigen specificity is not known. Base-call qualities are not available, and no considerably larger clone is one nucleotide away. Study-wide conclusions, independent of this receptor: The small number of donors limited the genetic and exposure-history diversity represented. Sampling was limited to blood, and TCR repertoires in tissue likely differ from TCR repertoires in blood. Estimated clonotype richness was generally larger for naive than for memory subsets. Rarefaction of sorted-subset datasets indicated incomplete sequencing despite the large sequencing depth. Pairwise subsampling indicated that sequencing depth was expected to affect the degree of clonotype sharing among donors. Compared with non-shared clonotypes, the clonotypes found in all four sorted-subset donors had higher generation probabilities. Across a handful of donors, around 5% of naive CD4, approximately 3.6% of naive CD8, approximately 2.5% of memory CD4, and 0.4% to 0.45% of memory CD8 clonotypes were shared.

The donors were healthy, HIV-negative adults who had no recently reported acute infections or vaccinations. All donors were Caucasian adults living in Nashville, Tennessee, USA. CD4+ T cells were enriched by magnetic negative selection, after which naive cells were positively selected on CD45RA and the negative fraction was taken as the memory subset. Blood was obtained by leukapheresis, after which PBMCs were separated by Ficoll-Histopaque density gradient centrifugation and cryopreserved in liquid nitrogen vapor phase. Analytical flow cytometry was used to check the purity and quantity of each magnetically sorted T cell population. Genomic DNA was isolated from each sorted fraction and quantified by UV absorbance on a Nanodrop 2000c. Using the deep immunoSEQ assay, multiplex PCR amplified TCR CDR3 regions from genomic DNA. Extracted genomic DNA from each cell subset was distributed evenly across all wells of several immunoSEQ 96-well plates, and each plate was treated as a replicate. For sorted subsets, approximately 190 ng genomic DNA, equal to tens of thousands of T cell genomes, was loaded into each replicate PCR. The purified libraries were quantified using a Qubit 3.0 fluorometer, sized with a Bioanalyzer 2100, and then quantified again using the KAPA Library Quantification kit. Each immunoSEQ 96-well plate was sequenced on its own single-read 150-cycle Illumina NextSeq 550 flow cell. The paper's data handling went like this. Because the immunoSEQ output held only junctional sequences and lacked quality scores, the filtering could not match the filtering applied to full-length reads. To assign V/J genes and CDR3, sequences were annotated using PyIR, a Python wrapper for IgBLAST v1.9, with IMGT germline references. Any read was removed if the V/J assignment was weak (E-value above 1e-6), the CDR3 was missing, or the read contained stop codons, out-of-frame junctions, or ambiguous translated residues. V3J clonotypes were defined by identical inferred V gene, J gene, and CDR3 amino acid sequence. Percentage overlap between repertoires was calculated by dividing the number of shared unique clonotypes by the size of the smaller repertoire. Repertoire richness was assessed with RTK rarefaction, the Chao1 estimator, and Recon v2.1 estimates of unobserved clonotypes. Generation probabilities for all TCRbeta clonotypes obtained by the gDNA method from four donors were computed using OLGA. Entries here come from immuneACCESS through TCRdb and include only in-frame sequences with V and J called. Some clones fail to appear in such tables; in the studies checked, an unresolved V gene covers under half of the shortfall, and the cause of the remainder is unknown. D and trimming were read from the DNA, whereas the V and J calls and clone size are those reported in that table. Here the sample has more than 2,000,000 clones; approximately 94% occur a single time. The ten largest clones capture roughly 0.15% of the sample.

Germline trimming amounts to 5 bases on V and 4 bases on J, with 3 as the count of junction bases outside the gene matches. The CDR3 covers 13 residues, taking in both the cysteine and the phenylalanine. Just CDR3 DNA is preserved here, 39 bases in frame from base 1. Per the germline V gene (reference sequence), LNHNV is the CDR1 and YYDKDF is the CDR2. Sequencing input: naive CD4+ T cells sorted from blood. Taken with the paper, the label for cell subset or site translates to: CD45RA+ positively selected. Recombination connected TRBV15 to TRBJ1-2; TRBD1 fits 8 bases in the junction. This sequence originates from a man younger than 35 in good health. The DNA sequence reads TGTGCCACCAGCGGACAGGGACTCTATGGCTACACCTTC. This yields the protein CATSGQGLYGYTF.